This T cell receptor beta chain was identified during a study of spatial heterogeneity in lung cancer. Study in general: Alpha-chain sequences were consistently detected in smaller numbers than beta-chain sequences. Mean representation of each unique TCR and UMI combination in the raw reads exceeded 9.5 occurrences. Study-wide results and limits: Expanded tumor TCRs that were ubiquitous appeared in blood more at resection than follow-up.

Regarding time point: sample taken at primary tumor resection. Whole RNA obtained from tumor, nontumor lung or frozen PBMC underwent sequencing without sorting. TCR cDNA molecules each carried a unique molecular identifier. MiXCR was run by TCRdb on the 5' RACE reads, yielding one entry per CDR3 protein. The sample has around 89,000 distinct CDR3 sequences; 12% are singletons. V gave up 6 bases and J gave up 10 bases, with 10 bases separating them. There are 11 residues in the CDR3. This clonotype was observed many times. The antigen remains unidentified. The sample here was PBMCs, taken at surgery. The chain carries TRBV12-3 or TRBV12-4 and TRBJ2-1; either TRBD1 or TRBD2 may supply D (5 bases each). This clonotype originated in a male donor with early-stage non-small cell lung cancer. The CDR3 here is CASRYGTEQFF. CDR3 DNA sequence: TGTGCCAGCAGGTACGGGACCGAGCAGTTCTTC.